This entry concerns a single TCR beta chain. The sample belongs to a study of blood T cell repertoires in COVID-19. Measured with immunoSEQ multiplex PCR; TCRdb has only the in-frame clones, and not every one. The table has 370,000 or so clones, over 65% seen once. Looked up from germline, CDR1 is SGDLS and CDR2 is YYNGEE. This CDR3 is built from 13 residues. V shed 4 bases, J shed 8 bases, and the junction held 3 bases outside the gene matches. The gene calls are TRBV9 and TRBJ1-4; 9 bases match TRBD1. The receptor comes from a human donor with acute or convalescent COVID-19. The donor label of this sample is uncertain. The sequenced sample consisted of peripheral blood. The CDR3, as DNA: TGTGCCAGCAGCAGGACAGGGGTAGAAAAACTGTTTTTT. This encodes CASSRTGVEKLFF.